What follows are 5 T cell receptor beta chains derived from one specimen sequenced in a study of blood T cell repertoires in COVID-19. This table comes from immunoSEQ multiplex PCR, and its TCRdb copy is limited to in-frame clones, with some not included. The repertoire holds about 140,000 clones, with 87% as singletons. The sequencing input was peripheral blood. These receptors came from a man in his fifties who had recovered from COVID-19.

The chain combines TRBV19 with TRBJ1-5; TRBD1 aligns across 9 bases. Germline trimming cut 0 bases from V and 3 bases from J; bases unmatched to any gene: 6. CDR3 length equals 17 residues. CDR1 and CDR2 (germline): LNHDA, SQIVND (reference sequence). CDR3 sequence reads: CASSIDLGQGYNQPQHF. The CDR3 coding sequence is TGTGCCAGTAGTATAGATCTGGGACAGGGCTACAATCAGCCCCAGCATTTT.

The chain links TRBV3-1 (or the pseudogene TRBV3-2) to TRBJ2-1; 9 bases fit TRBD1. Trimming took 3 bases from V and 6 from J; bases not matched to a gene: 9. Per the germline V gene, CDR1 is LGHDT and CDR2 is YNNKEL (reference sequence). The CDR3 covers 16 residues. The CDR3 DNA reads TGTGCCAGCAGCCACCTGACCGGACAGGGGCTCAATGAGCAGTTCTTC. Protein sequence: CASSHLTGQGLNEQFF.

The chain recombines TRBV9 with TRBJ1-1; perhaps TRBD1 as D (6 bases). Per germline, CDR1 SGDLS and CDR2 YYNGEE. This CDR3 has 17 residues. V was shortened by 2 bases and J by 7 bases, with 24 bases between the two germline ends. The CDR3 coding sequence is TGTGCCAGCAGCGTTGGCAGGGGCGGAGGACCCATCAGTGAAGCTTTCTTT. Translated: CASSVGRGGGPISEAFF.

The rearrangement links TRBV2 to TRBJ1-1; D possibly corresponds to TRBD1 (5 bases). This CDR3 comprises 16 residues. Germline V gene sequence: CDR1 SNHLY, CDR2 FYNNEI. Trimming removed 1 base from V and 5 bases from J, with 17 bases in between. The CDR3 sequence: CASSEERDSSGTEAFF. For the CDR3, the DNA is TGTGCCAGCAGTGAAGAGCGCGACAGTTCCGGGACTGAAGCTTTCTTT.

In nucleotides, the CDR3 is TGTGCCAGCTCAGCAACAGGGGACGAGCAGTACTTC. As protein: CASSATGDEQYF. The J gene is TRBJ2-7, the V gene TRBV18, with TRBD1 identical over 7 bases. The CDR3 contains 12 residues. V shed 5 bases and J 5 bases; nucleotides not matched to a gene: 3. CDR1 is KGHSH and CDR2 is LQKENI in the germline V gene.